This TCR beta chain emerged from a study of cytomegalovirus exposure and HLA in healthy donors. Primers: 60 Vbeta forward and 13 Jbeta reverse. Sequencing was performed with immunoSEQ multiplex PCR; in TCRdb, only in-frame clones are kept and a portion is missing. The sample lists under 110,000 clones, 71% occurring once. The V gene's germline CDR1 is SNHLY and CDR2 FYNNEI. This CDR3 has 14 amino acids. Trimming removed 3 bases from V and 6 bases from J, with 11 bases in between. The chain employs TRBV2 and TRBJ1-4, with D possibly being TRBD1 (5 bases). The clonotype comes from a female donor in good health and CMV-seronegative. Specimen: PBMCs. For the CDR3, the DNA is TGTGCCAGCAGTGAGCAGGGTTGGTATGAAAAACTGTTTTTT. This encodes CASSEQGWYEKLFF.